This T cell receptor beta chain is from a study of CD8 T cells in ankylosing spondylitis. This clonotype was counted a few times. The CDR3 extends over 16 amino acids. The germline CDR1 and CDR2 sequences are SGHRS and YFSETQ. V lost 0 bases and J lost 1; bases outside the gene matches: 5. TCRdb redid the calling of the 5' RACE reads with MiXCR, one entry per CDR3 protein. The repertoire holds fewer than 250,000 distinct CDR3 sequences, with under 30% as singletons. This TCR derives from a male donor with ankylosing spondylitis or in good health (not recorded which). The V call is TRBV5-1, the J call TRBJ1-1; 8 bases agree with TRBD1. Specimen: blood, either unsorted or a sorted T cell fraction (not recorded which). DNA for the CDR3: TGCGCCAGCAGCTTGGGACAGGGGCAATGGAACACTGAAGCTTTCTTT. Its translation: CASSLGQGQWNTEAFF.